The entry that follows covers one TCR beta chain sequence. Investigators reverse transcribed all isolated RNA, so they sequenced expressed TCRB transcripts. Some clones are missing from TCRdb's copy, which holds only in-frame ones; the method was immunoSEQ multiplex PCR. The sample has just over 450,000 clones, 30% seen once. This sample is drawn from a study of beta chain features in type 1 diabetes. The sequence was collected from a man between 18 and 35 years old in good health. The source material was naive CD4+ T cells from blood.

In nucleotides, the CDR3 is TGTGCCAGCATGGGGGGGTTTAGCTCCTACAATGAGCAGTTCTTC. Translated, it gives CASMGGFSSYNEQFF. The chain links TRBV6-5 to TRBJ2-1; the match to TRBD2 covers 7 bases. The germline V gene encodes CDR1 MNHEY and CDR2 SVGAGI. V lost 7 bases and J lost 0; bases outside the gene matches: 6. The CDR3 spans 15 residues.